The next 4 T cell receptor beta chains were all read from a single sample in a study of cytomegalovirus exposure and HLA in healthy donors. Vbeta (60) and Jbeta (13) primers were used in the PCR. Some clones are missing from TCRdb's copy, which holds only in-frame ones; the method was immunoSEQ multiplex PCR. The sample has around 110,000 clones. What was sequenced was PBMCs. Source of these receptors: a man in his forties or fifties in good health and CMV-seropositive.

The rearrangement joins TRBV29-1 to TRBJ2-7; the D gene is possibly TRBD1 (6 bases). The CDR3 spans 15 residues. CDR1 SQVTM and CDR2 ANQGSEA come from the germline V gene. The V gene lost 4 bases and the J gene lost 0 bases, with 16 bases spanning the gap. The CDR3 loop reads CSVVRPGHLSYEQYF. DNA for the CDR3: TGCAGCGTTGTACGTCCGGGACACCTCTCCTACGAGCAGTACTTC.

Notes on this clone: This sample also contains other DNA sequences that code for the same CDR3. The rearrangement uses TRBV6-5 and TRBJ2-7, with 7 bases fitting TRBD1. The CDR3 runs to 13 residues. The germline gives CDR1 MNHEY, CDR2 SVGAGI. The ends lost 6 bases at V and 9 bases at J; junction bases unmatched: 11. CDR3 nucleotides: TGTGCCAGCAGACCTTGGACAGGTTCGGGGCAGTACTTC. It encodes CASRPWTGSGQYF.

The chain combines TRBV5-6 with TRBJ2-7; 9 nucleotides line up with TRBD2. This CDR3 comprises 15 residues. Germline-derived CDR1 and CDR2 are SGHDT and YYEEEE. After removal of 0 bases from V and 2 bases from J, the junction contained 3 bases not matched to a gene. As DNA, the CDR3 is TGTGCCAGCAGCTTGGGAGCGGGAGGAACCTACGAGCAGTACTTC. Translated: CASSLGAGGTYEQYF.

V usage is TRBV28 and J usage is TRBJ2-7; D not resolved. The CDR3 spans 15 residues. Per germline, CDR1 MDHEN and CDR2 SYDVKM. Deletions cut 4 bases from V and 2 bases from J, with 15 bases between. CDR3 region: CASSSRRGSTYEQYF. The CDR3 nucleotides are TGTGCCAGCAGTTCACGCCGAGGATCTACCTACGAGCAGTACTTC.